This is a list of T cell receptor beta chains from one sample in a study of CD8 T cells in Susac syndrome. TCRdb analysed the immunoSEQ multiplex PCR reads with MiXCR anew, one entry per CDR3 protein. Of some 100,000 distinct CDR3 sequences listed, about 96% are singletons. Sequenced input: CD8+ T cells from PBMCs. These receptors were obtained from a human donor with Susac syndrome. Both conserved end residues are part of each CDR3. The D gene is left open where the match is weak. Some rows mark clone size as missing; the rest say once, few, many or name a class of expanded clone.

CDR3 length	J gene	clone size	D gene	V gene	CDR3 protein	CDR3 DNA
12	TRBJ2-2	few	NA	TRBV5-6	CASSRNTGELFF	TGTGCCAGCAGCCGGAACACCGGGGAGCTGTTTTTT
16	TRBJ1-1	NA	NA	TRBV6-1	CASTILHSGQNTEAFF	TGTGCCAGCACCATCCTTCACAGTGGGCAAAACACTGAAGCTTTCTTT
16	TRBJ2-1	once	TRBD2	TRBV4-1	CASSGESSGDYNEQFF	TGCGCCAGCAGCGGTGAATCTAGCGGAGACTACAATGAGCAGTTCTTC
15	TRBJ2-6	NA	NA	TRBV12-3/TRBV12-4	CASSLRGAGANVLTF	TGTGCCAGCAGTTTGAGGGGCGCTGGGGCCAACGTCCTGACTTTC
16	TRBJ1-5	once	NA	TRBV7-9	CASSLDVGVGNQPQHF	TGTGCCAGCAGCTTAGATGTGGGGGTAGGCAATCAGCCCCAGCATTTT
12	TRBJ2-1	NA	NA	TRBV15	CATSRSYNEQFF	TGTGCCACCAGCAGGTCTTACAATGAGCAGTTCTTC
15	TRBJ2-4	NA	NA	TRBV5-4	CASSPGEFAQNIQYF	TGTGCCAGCAGCCCTGGGGAATTCGCCCAAAACATTCAGTACTTC
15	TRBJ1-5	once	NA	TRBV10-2	CASSLDGRGNQPQHF	TGCGCCAGCAGCCTTGATGGCCGGGGAAATCAGCCCCAGCATTTT
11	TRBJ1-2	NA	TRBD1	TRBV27	CATGQGDGYTF	TGTGCCACCGGACAGGGCGATGGCTACACCTTC
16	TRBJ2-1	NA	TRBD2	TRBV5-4	CASSLGQRGGYNEQFF	TGTGCCAGCAGCTTGGGACAGCGGGGGGGATACAATGAGCAGTTCTTC
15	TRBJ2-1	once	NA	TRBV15	CATSRDPPSYNEQFF	TGTGCCACCAGCAGAGATCCGCCGTCCTACAATGAGCAGTTCTTC
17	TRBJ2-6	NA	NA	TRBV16	CASSQGQGHGGANVLTF	TGTGCCAGCAGCCAAGGGCAGGGGCACGGAGGGGCCAACGTCCTGACTTTC
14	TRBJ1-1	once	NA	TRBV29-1	CSVALGPGNTEAFF	TGCAGCGTTGCATTAGGGCCCGGGAACACTGAAGCTTTCTTT
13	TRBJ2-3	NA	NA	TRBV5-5	CASSLPGTDTQYF	TGTGCCAGCAGCTTGCCCGGGACAGATACGCAGTATTTT
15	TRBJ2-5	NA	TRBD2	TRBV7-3	CASSSSGGIQETQYF	TGTGCCAGCAGCTCGAGCGGGGGGATTCAAGAGACCCAGTACTTC
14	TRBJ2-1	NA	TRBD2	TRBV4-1	CASSGTSGLDEQFF	TGCGCCAGCTCCGGGACTAGCGGCTTGGATGAGCAGTTCTTC
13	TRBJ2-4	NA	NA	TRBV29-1	CSVEWLEKNIQYF	TGCAGCGTTGAATGGTTGGAGAAAAACATTCAGTACTTC
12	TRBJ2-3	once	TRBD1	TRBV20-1	CSERGRTDTQYF	TGCAGTGAGAGGGGGCGCACAGATACGCAGTATTTT
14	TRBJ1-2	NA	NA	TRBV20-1	CSASPGPFFWGYTF	TGCAGTGCTAGTCCAGGGCCGTTCTTCTGGGGCTACACCTTC
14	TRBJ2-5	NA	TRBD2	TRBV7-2	CASSLGGLGETQYF	TGTGCCAGCAGCTTAGGAGGACTAGGAGAGACCCAGTACTTC
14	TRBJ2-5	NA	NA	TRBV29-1	CSVGLHLLQETQYF	TGCAGCGTTGGGTTGCACCTACTTCAAGAGACCCAGTACTTC
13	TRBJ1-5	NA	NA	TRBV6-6	CASSYPGNQPQHF	TGTGCCAGCAGTTACCCGGGGAATCAGCCCCAGCATTTT
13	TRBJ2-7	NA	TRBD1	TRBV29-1	CSVGQGLGYEQYF	TGCAGCGTGGGACAGGGCCTGGGCTACGAGCAGTACTTC
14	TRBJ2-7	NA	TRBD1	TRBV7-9	CASSSRTGNNEQYF	TGTGCCAGCAGCTCCAGGACAGGGAATAACGAGCAGTACTTC
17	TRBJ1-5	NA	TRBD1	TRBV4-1	CASSQDRGAQGGQPQHF	TGCGCCAGCAGCCAAGATCGGGGGGCACAGGGGGGTCAGCCCCAGCATTTT
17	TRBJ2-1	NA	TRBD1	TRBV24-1	CATSDFLGQGNYNEQFF	TGTGCCACCAGTGATTTCCTCGGACAGGGGAACTACAATGAGCAGTTCTTC
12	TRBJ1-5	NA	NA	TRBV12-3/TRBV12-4	CASTDGLRPQHF	TGTGCCAGCACCGACGGATTGCGACCCCAGCATTTT
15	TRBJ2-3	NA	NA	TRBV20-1	CSARESGRRTDTQYF	TGCAGTGCTAGAGAATCGGGTCGACGGACAGATACGCAGTATTTT
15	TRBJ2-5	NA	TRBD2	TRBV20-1	CNARGGSGSQETQYF	TGCAATGCTAGAGGGGGTAGCGGGAGCCAAGAGACCCAGTACTTC